This T cell receptor (beta chain) was retrieved from a study of T cell responses to AZD1222 COVID-19 vaccine. This CDR3 has 16 residues. Germline loops: CDR1 LGHNA, CDR2 YNFKEQ. The ends lost 0 bases at V and 5 bases at J; junction bases unmatched: 4. TCRdb's table, derived via immunoSEQ multiplex PCR, lists solely in-frame clones and lacks some. The data contain roughly 150,000 clones, approximately 88% of them singletons. Regarding this clone: Other DNA sequences in the sample encode the same CDR3.

The sequencing here drew on peripheral blood, taken on day 0 of MenACWY control vaccination. This TCR was sampled from an adult in good health. The chain links TRBV4-2 to TRBJ2-2, with 9 bases identical to TRBD1. For the CDR3, the DNA is TGTGCCAGCAGCCAAGAAGACAGGGGGGGAACCGGGGAGCTGTTTTTT. As protein: CASSQEDRGGTGELFF.